This paragraph covers one TCR beta chain sequence. The target antigen is unknown. The sample belongs to a study of T cell responses to AZD1222 COVID-19 vaccine. Looking at the study overall: Timing groups of about 4 and about 12 weeks for second doses were pooled. Study-wide findings and caveats: Spike-specific TCR breadth and depth grew following two AZD1222 doses. Spike-spanning, vaccine-associated CD4 TCRs were dominant at 160-218 and 743-854. None of the repertoires were sampled until the peak T cell response had passed.

CDR1 is ENHRY, CDR2 SYGVKD, per germline. This CDR3 contains 14 residues. V lost 2 bases and J lost 5, with 12 bases in between. Using immunoSEQ multiplex PCR, the repertoire was profiled, and TCRdb retains in-frame clones only, with some absent. The data show roughly 150,000 clones, with less than 95% seen just once and about 2% held by the top ten. The sequencing used peripheral blood, collected on day 0 of AZD1222 vaccination. This TCR was sampled from an adult in good health. The chain employs TRBV10-3 and TRBJ1-2; D remains unclear. CDR3 in amino acids: CAISEDNTLYGYTF. CDR3 nucleotide sequence: TGTGCCATCAGTGAGGATAATACCCTATATGGCTACACCTTC.